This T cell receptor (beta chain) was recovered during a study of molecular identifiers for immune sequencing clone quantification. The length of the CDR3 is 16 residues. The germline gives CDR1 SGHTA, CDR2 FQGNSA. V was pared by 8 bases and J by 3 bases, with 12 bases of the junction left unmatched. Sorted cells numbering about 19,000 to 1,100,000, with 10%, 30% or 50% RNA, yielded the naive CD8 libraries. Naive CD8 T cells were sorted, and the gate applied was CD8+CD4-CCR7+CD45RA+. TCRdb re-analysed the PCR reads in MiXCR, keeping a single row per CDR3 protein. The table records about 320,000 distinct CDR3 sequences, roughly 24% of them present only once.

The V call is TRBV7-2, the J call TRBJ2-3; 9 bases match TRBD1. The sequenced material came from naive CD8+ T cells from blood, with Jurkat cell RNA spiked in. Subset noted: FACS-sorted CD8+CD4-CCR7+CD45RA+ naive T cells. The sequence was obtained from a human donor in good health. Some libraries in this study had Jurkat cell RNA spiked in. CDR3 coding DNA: TGTGCCAGCGACTACGACAGGGGGTTCTTGACAGATACGCAGTATTTT. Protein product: CASDYDRGFLTDTQYF.